The following is a T cell receptor (beta chain) sequence with its context. The source of the sample is a study of cytomegalovirus exposure and HLA in healthy donors. Healthy people donating bone marrow made up the donors. PCR used 60 Vbeta primers and 13 Jbeta primers. Method: immunoSEQ multiplex PCR; TCRdb's copy keeps in-frame clones and lacks some. The table lists some 190,000 clones, 80% to 85% of them singletons. The CDR3 has 15 amino acids. Trimming took 6 bases from V and 3 from J, leaving 18 bases between them. CDR1 and CDR2 (germline): MNHEY, SVGAGI. What was sequenced was PBMCs. The receptor comes from a boy younger than 10 in good health and CMV-seronegative. This chain uses TRBV6-5 with TRBJ2-7; a possible D gene is TRBD2 (7 bases). The CDR3 bases are TGTGCCAGCAGGCAGGGGTCGGGGGGCGGCTACGAGCAGTACTTC. Encoded protein: CASRQGSGGGYEQYF.